This is a list of T cell receptor beta chains from one sample in a study of blood T cell repertoires in COVID-19. The repertoire was sequenced with immunoSEQ multiplex PCR; TCRdb's copy has only in-frame clones and lacks some. Of 200,000 or so clones listed, about 88% are singletons. Sample: peripheral blood. The receptors come from a man aged 65 to 85 with acute or convalescent COVID-19. Each CDR3 is given with its conserved first and last residue. Fields, in order: clone size, V gene, D gene, J gene, CDR3 protein, CDR3 DNA. The D gene is left open where the match is weak. Clone size is shown for a subset of rows, as once, few, many or a class of expanded clone.

size: few; V: TRBV6-2/TRBV6-3; D: .; J: TRBJ2-1; CDR3: CASSPYGDNEQFF; DNA: TGTGCCAGCAGTCCCTACGGGGACAATGAGCAGTTCTTC
size: .; V: TRBV27; D: TRBD2; J: TRBJ2-7; CDR3: CASSLGTSGSQGEQYF; DNA: TGTGCCAGCAGTCTAGGGACTAGCGGGAGCCAAGGGGAGCAGTACTTC
size: .; V: TRBV3-1/TRBV3-2; D: .; J: TRBJ2-1; CDR3: CASSQDKWYGQFF; DNA: TGTGCCAGCAGCCAAGATAAGTGGTACGGGCAGTTCTTC
size: once; V: TRBV5-1; D: TRBD1; J: TRBJ1-4; CDR3: CASSLGGTANEKLFF; DNA: TGCGCCAGCAGCTTGGGAGGGACAGCTAATGAAAAACTGTTTTTT
size: .; V: TRBV7-2; D: .; J: TRBJ2-1; CDR3: CASSYTGTQSYNEQFF; DNA: TGTGCCAGCAGCTACACCGGGACACAGTCCTACAATGAGCAGTTCTTC
size: .; V: TRBV6-1; D: TRBD1; J: TRBJ2-7; CDR3: CASSGREWDRGGYEQYF; DNA: TGTGCCAGCAGTGGTCGCGAATGGGACAGGGGGGGCTACGAGCAGTACTTC
size: .; V: TRBV19; D: TRBD1; J: TRBJ2-1; CDR3: CASRISGGAGNEQFF; DNA: TGTGCCAGTAGAATCTCAGGGGGCGCTGGGAATGAGCAGTTCTTC
size: .; V: TRBV5-4; D: TRBD2; J: TRBJ2-1; CDR3: CASTLTGGLAGQEQFF; DNA: TGTGCCAGCACCCTCACGGGGGGACTAGCGGGCCAAGAGCAGTTCTTC
size: .; V: TRBV6-5; D: .; J: TRBJ2-5; CDR3: CASSYQGRVETQYF; DNA: TGTGCCAGCAGTTACCAGGGCAGGGTAGAGACCCAGTACTTC
size: .; V: TRBV27; D: TRBD2; J: TRBJ2-1; CDR3: CASSRPGTSGIEQFF; DNA: TGTGCCAGCAGTCGCCCCGGGACTAGCGGAATTGAGCAGTTCTTC
size: .; V: TRBV19; D: .; J: TRBJ2-7; CDR3: CASSFLGAEQYF; DNA: TGTGCCAGTAGCTTCTTGGGGGCCGAGCAGTACTTC
size: .; V: TRBV30; D: TRBD2; J: TRBJ2-1; CDR3: CAWGDTSGKSYNEQFF; DNA: TGTGCCTGGGGGGACACTAGCGGCAAATCCTACAATGAGCAGTTCTTC
size: once; V: TRBV7-9; D: .; J: TRBJ2-2; CDR3: CASSLDLSGNTGELFF; DNA: TGTGCCAGCAGCTTAGACTTGAGCGGGAACACCGGGGAGCTGTTTTTT
size: .; V: TRBV19; D: .; J: TRBJ1-2; CDR3: CASSTDRTNYGYTF; DNA: TGTGCCAGTAGTACCGACAGGACAAACTATGGCTACACCTTC
size: .; V: TRBV29-1; D: .; J: TRBJ2-3; CDR3: CSVEGASTDTQYF; DNA: TGCAGCGTTGAAGGAGCTAGCACAGATACGCAGTATTTT
size: .; V: TRBV15; D: .; J: TRBJ1-6; CDR3: CATSRDRGISSYNSPLHF; DNA: TGTGCCACCAGCAGAGATAGAGGAATTAGCTCCTATAATTCACCCCTCCACTTT
size: .; V: TRBV24-1; D: TRBD2; J: TRBJ2-7; CDR3: CATSEGTSGYYEQYF; DNA: TGTGCCACCAGTGAAGGGACTAGCGGATACTACGAGCAGTACTTC
size: .; V: TRBV18; D: TRBD1; J: TRBJ2-7; CDR3: CASSPGTGLYEQYF; DNA: TGTGCCAGCTCACCCGGGACAGGGCTCTACGAGCAGTACTTC
size: .; V: TRBV18; D: TRBD1; J: TRBJ2-4; CDR3: CASSPQGAGNIQYF; DNA: TGTGCCAGCTCACCACAGGGGGCGGGAAACATTCAGTACTTC
size: .; V: TRBV28; D: TRBD1; J: TRBJ1-1; CDR3: CASSRRTGVSTEAFF; DNA: TGTGCCAGCAGCCGAAGGACAGGGGTAAGCACTGAAGCTTTCTTT
size: .; V: TRBV6-1; D: TRBD1; J: TRBJ2-5; CDR3: CASSELGQGSRETQYF; DNA: TGTGCCAGCAGTGAACTTGGACAGGGTTCGCGAGAGACCCAGTACTTC
size: .; V: TRBV11-3; D: .; J: TRBJ2-2; CDR3: CASSSRREGGPGELFF; DNA: TGTGCCAGCAGCTCCCGCCGAGAAGGGGGACCCGGGGAGCTGTTTTTT
size: .; V: TRBV5-6; D: .; J: TRBJ2-1; CDR3: CASSLGHRLYNEQFF; DNA: TGTGCCAGCAGCTTAGGCCACCGACTCTACAATGAGCAGTTCTTC
size: .; V: TRBV30; D: .; J: TRBJ1-2; CDR3: CAWSVGSSLYGYTF; DNA: TGTGCCTGGAGTGTGGGGAGCAGTCTCTATGGCTACACCTTC
size: .; V: TRBV12-3/TRBV12-4; D: .; J: TRBJ2-1; CDR3: CASSSLTRGEQFF; DNA: TGTGCCAGCAGTTCCCTCACCAGAGGGGAGCAGTTCTTC
size: once; V: TRBV29-1; D: TRBD1; J: TRBJ2-7; CDR3: CSAKNNRGPYEQYF; DNA: TGCAGCGCCAAAAACAACAGGGGACCTTACGAGCAGTACTTC